This T cell receptor (beta chain) stems from a study of blood T cell repertoires in COVID-19. The method was immunoSEQ multiplex PCR; TCRdb's version includes in-frame clones alone and lacks a portion of them. The data show hundreds of thousands of clones, 70% to 90% seen once. Trimming cost V 2 bases and J 6 bases, with 7 bases left between them. CDR1 and CDR2 (germline): MGHDK, SYGVNS. CDR3 size: 12 residues. A Seattle source enrolled patients during active infection and followed them longitudinally. The rearrangement links TRBV25-1 to TRBJ1-1, with a tentative D call TRBD1 (5 bases). What was sequenced was peripheral blood. This clonotype originated in a woman aged 45 to 65 with COVID-19, enrolled during active disease. The CDR3 region has the DNA TGTGCCAGCAGTGAACAGGGCGCTGAAGCTTTCTTT. Its translation is CASSEQGAEAFF.